This T cell receptor (beta chain) was identified in a study of tumor-infiltrating lymphocytes in localized non-small cell lung cancer. The study's findings and limits: Available tissue quantity limited TCR sequencing to a patient subset. TCRbeta sequencing showed higher T cell infiltration in tumors than uninvolved lung. No T-cell fraction difference was seen between IM1 and IM2 tumors.

About this clone: Its target is not known.

The V gene lost 6 bases and the J gene lost 4 bases, with 15 bases spanning the gap. The CDR3 extends over 15 amino acids. From germline, CDR1 is MNHEY and CDR2 SMNVEV (reference sequence). Using immunoSEQ multiplex PCR, the repertoire was profiled, and TCRdb retains in-frame clones only, with some absent. Of over 5,500 clones in the sample, approximately 82% were seen once. V is TRBV27 and J is TRBJ2-2; TRBD1 is a possible D gene (6 bases). Specimen: lung tumor tissue. The TCR was taken from a human donor with non-small cell lung cancer. The CDR3 here is CASSRQTGTTGELFF. The CDR3 coding sequence is TGTGCCAGCAGCCGACAGACAGGTACCACCGGGGAGCTGTTTTTT.